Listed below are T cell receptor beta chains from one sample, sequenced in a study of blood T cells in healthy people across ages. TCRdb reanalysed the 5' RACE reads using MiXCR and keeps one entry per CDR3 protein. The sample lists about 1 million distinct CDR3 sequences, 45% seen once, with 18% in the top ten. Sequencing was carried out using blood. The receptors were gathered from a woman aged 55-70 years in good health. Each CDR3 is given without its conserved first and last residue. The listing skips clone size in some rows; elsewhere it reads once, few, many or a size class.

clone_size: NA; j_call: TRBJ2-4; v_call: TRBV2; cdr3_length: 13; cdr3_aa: ASSDPRVAGNIQY
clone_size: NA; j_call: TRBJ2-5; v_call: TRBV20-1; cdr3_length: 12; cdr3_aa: SARKATGGETQY
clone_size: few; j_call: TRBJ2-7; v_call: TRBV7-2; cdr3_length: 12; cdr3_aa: ASSADRVLREQY
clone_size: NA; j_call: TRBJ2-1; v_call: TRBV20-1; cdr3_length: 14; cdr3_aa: SARSTSGRALREQF
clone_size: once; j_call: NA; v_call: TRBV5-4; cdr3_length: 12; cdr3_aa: ASSAGPNQDIQY
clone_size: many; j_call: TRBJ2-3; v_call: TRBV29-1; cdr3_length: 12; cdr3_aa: SVTGTSRQDTQY
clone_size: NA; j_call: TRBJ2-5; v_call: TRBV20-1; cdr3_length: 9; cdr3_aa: SARAGDPQY
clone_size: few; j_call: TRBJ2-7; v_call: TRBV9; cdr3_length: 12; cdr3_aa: ASSVSGSVVEQY
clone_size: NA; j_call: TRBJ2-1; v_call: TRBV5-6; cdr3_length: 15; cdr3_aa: ASSSMGGAAGDNEQF
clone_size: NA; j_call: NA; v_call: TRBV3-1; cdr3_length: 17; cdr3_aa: ASSQGPPGTSDSYNEQY
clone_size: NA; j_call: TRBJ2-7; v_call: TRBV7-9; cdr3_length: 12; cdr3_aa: ASSLGRAANEQY
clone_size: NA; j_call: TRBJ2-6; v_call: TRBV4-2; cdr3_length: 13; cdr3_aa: ASSPESGEANVLT
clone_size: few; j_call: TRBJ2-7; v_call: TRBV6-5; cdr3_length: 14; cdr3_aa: ASTDDPSGRRGEQY
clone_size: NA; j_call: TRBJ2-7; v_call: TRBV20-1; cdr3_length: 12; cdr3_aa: SARGVSRTDEQY
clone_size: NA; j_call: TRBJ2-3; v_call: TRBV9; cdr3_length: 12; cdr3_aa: ASSEDSGPDTQY
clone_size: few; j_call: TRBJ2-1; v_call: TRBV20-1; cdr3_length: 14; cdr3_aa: SARVFSGQGGSGQF
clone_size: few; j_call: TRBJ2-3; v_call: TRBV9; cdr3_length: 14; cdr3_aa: ASSVSSGGRADTQY
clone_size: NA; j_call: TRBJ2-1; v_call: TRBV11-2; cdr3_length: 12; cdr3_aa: ASSLDRTLNEQF
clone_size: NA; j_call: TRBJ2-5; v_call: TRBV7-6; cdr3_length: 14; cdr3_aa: ASSLGTSGIRDEQY
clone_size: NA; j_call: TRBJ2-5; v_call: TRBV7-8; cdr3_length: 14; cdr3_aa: ASSIRTGAPAGTQY
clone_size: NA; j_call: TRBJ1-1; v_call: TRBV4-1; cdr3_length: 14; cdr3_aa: ASSQVRGRSNTEAF
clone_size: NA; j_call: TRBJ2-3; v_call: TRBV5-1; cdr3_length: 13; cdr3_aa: ASRLISGSTDTQY
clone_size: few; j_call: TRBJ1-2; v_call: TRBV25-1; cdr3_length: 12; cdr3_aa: ASSERGWSGGYT
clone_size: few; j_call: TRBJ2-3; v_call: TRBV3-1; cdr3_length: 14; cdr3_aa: ASSPSGGRATDTQY
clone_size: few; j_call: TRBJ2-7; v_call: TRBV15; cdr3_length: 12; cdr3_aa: ATSRALAAYEQY
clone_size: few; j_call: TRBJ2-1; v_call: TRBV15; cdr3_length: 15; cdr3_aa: ATSSDQRAGLNHEQF
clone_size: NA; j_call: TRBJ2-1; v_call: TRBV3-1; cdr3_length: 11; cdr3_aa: ASSQDMLNEQF
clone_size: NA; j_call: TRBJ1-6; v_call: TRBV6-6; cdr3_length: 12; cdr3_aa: TSSYGWGDSPLH
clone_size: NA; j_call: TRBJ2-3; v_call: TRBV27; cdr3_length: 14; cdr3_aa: ASSLYQGASTDTQY
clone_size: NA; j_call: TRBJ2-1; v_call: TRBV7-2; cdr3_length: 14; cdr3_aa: ASSRTSGGNYNEQF
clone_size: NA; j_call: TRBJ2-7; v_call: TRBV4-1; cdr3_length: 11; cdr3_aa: ASSQGITYEQY
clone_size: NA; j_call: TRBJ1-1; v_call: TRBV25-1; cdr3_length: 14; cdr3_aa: ASSEVGGQGGTEAF
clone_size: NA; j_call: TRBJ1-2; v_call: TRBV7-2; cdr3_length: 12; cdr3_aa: ASGHGWVNYGYT
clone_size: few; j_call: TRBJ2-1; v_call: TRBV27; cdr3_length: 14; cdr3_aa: ASSPGGLVLGNEQF
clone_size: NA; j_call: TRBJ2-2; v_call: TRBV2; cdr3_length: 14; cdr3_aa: ASSDPGGRAAGELF
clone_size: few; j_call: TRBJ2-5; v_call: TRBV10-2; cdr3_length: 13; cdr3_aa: ASSDTFGIRETQY
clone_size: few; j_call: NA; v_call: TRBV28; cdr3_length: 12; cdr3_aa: ASIKTGGLNEQY
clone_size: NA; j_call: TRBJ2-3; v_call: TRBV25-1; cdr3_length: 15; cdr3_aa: ASSVLCASGRPDTQY
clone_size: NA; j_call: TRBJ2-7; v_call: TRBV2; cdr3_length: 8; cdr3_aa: ASSGHEQY
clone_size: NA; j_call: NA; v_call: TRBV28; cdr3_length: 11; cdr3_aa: ASNLRDLNEQY
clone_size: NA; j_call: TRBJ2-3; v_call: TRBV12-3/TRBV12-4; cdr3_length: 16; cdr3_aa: ASSLPVGQTLSTDTQY
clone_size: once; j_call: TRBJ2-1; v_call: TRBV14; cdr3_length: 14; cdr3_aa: ASSQGSPHSYNEQF
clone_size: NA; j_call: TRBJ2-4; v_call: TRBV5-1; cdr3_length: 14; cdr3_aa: ASSLLGTSGIREQY
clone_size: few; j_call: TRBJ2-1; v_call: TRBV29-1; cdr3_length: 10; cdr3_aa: SVDGIGNEQF
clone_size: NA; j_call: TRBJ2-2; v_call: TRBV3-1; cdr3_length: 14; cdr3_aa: ASSQDAGSNTGELF